Listed here are 18 T cell receptor beta chains from one sample, sequenced in a study of blood T cells in healthy people across ages. Through a sample-barcoded 5' primer and a J-beta primer mix, a second PCR was run for about 6 to 12 cycles. TCRdb reprocessed the 5' RACE reads with MiXCR, giving one entry per CDR3 protein. The sample contains over 950,000 distinct CDR3 sequences, roughly half of which appear only once. The sample consisted of blood. All receptors derive from a woman aged 55-69 years in good health.

The chain links TRBV5-6 to TRBJ2-1, with D hard to call. The J call is doubtful: the DNA matches TRBJ2-7 better. CDR3 length: 17 amino acids. CDR1 and CDR2 from the germline V gene are SGHDT and YYEEEE. CDR3 nucleotides: TGTGCCAGCAGCTTATATGTACGACGATCAAAAGAGGACGAGCAGTACTTC. This translates into CASSLYVRRSKEDEQYF.

CDR3 coding DNA: TGCAGCGCCCTGGGGCCTGCAGGGGATTTGACTAACTATGGCTACACCTTC. Protein: CSALGPAGDLTNYGYTF. V gene TRBV29-1 combines with J gene TRBJ1-2, with D possibly matching TRBD1 (6 bases). Germline CDR1 and CDR2: SQVTM and ANQGSEA. The V gene lost 7 bases and the J gene lost 0 bases, with 24 bases spanning the gap. This CDR3 is built from 17 residues. The whole variable domain, remainder taken from reference TRBV29-1 and TRBJ1-2, is SAVISQKPSRDICQRGTSLTIQCQVDSQVTMMFWYRQQPGQSLTLIATANQGSEATYESGFVIDKFPISRPNLTFSTLTVSNMSPEDSSIYLCSALGPAGDLTNYGYTFGSGTRLTVV.

This rearrangement joins TRBV3-1 to TRBJ1-2, with a tentative D call TRBD1 (6 bases). Germline CDR1 reads LGHDT; CDR2 reads YNNKEL (reference sequence). This CDR3 region has 14 residues. V was shortened by 1 base and J by 7 bases, with 13 bases between the two germline ends. For the CDR3, the DNA is TGTGCCAGCAGCCAAGCTATCCAGGGGTTTGGCTACACCTTC. Translated: CASSQAIQGFGYTF.

The chain carries TRBV27 and TRBJ2-7; 12 bases align to TRBD1. J gave up 5 bases and V 3 bases, and 5 bases lay outside the gene matches. The germline CDR1 and CDR2 sequences are MNHEY and SMNVEV (reference sequence). The CDR3 has 15 amino acids. The CDR3 region is CASSLGGQGANEQYF. In nucleotides, the CDR3 is TGTGCCAGCAGTTTGGGGGGACAGGGGGCTAACGAGCAGTACTTC.

J is TRBJ1-2 and V is TRBV30; possible D gene TRBD1, 5 bases. Germline CDR1 reads GTSNPN; CDR2 reads SVGIG (reference sequence). This CDR3 is 12 amino acids long. V was clipped by 4 bases and J by 6 bases, with 12 bases between them. Written as DNA, the CDR3 is TGTGCCTGGATTGGGGGGGTTGATGGCTACACCTTC. It specifies CAWIGGVDGYTF. The full variable domain, with the rest looked up from reference TRBV30 and TRBJ1-2, is SQTIHQWPATLVQPVGSPLSLECTVEGTSNPNLYWYRQAAGRGLQLLFYSVGIGQISSEVPQNLSASRPQDRQFILSSKKLLLSDSGFYLCAWIGGVDGYTFGSGTRLTVV.

This clonotype was seen many times. This chain links TRBV29-1 with TRBJ2-5; D uncertain. CDR1 is SQVTM, CDR2 ANQGSEA, per germline. V was cut by 7 bases and J by 6 bases, with 15 bases left in between. This CDR3 contains 12 residues. CDR3 nucleotide sequence: TGCAGCGGGATCGCGGAGTTTCAGACCCAGTACTTC. Residues: CSGIAEFQTQYF.

This chain connects TRBV6-6 to TRBJ2-5; D unresolved. The germline gives CDR1 MNHNY, CDR2 SVGAGI (reference sequence). V lost 6 bases and J lost 1, with 15 bases in between. The CDR3 runs to 15 residues. As DNA, the CDR3 is TGTGCCAGCAGGCCCGGGTGGTCCCTCCAAGAGACCCAGTACTTC. Its translation: CASRPGWSLQETQYF.

The chain recombines TRBV19 with TRBJ2-3, with a weak D call TRBD2 (5 bases). The CDR3 is 12 amino acids. Per the germline V gene, CDR1 is LNHDA and CDR2 is SQIVND (reference sequence). V shed 2 bases and J shed 10 bases, with 10 bases lying between them. DNA for the CDR3: TGTGCCAGTAGTATACGTGCGGAGGCGCAGTATTTT. Translation gives CASSIRAEAQYF.

The sample holds a few counts of this clonotype. This chain links TRBV29-1 with TRBJ2-5, with 10 nucleotides matching TRBD2. This CDR3 has 14 amino acids. Losses at the gene ends were 4 bases for V and 2 bases for J; bases not matched to a gene: 4. CDR1 is SQVTM and CDR2 is ANQGSEA in the germline V gene. The CDR3 sequence: CSVGQLAGQETQYF. In nucleotides, the CDR3 is TGCAGCGTTGGCCAACTAGCGGGACAAGAGACCCAGTACTTC. The full variable domain, in which reference TRBV29-1 and TRBJ2-5 provide the parts outside the CDR3, is SAVISQKPSRDICQRGTSLTIQCQVDSQVTMMFWYRQQPGQSLTLIATANQGSEATYESGFVIDKFPISRPNLTFSTLTVSNMSPEDSSIYLCSVGQLAGQETQYFGPGTRLLVL.

In its sample, this clonotype was seen a few times. This chain connects TRBV6-2 or TRBV6-3 to TRBJ2-3; D is undetermined. Trimming stripped 5 bases from V and 5 bases from J, with 23 bases between. The CDR3 has 17 residues. CDR1 is MNHEY and CDR2 is SVGEGT in the germline V gene. The CDR3 sequence: CASSHLRSGRSGDTQYF. The DNA for the CDR3 is TGTGCCAGCAGTCACTTACGGTCGGGCCGTTCGGGAGATACGCAGTATTTT.

V gene TRBV3-1 combines with J gene TRBJ1-5; TRBD1 might be the D (6 bases). The CDR3 contains 15 residues. V lost 0 bases and J 5 bases, leaving 11 bases between the germline ends. Germline values: CDR1 LGHDT, CDR2 YNNKEL (reference sequence). For the CDR3, the DNA is TGTGCCAGCAGCCAAGATATCCAGGGGTATCAGCCCCAGCATTTT. Encoded protein: CASSQDIQGYQPQHF.

Notes on this clonotype: A much larger clone is a single base away; this may be a read error. The gene calls are TRBV29-1 and TRBJ2-5, with 8 bases fitting TRBD1. CDR3 length equals 12 residues. CDR1 is SQVTM, CDR2 ANQGSEA, per germline. Trimming took 8 bases from V and 11 from J; bases not matched to a gene: 13. The CDR3 DNA follows: TGCAGCATCGGACAGGGAAAGCACGGGCAGTACTTC. It is translated as CSIGQGKHGQYF.

The gene calls are TRBV6-2 or TRBV6-3 and TRBJ2-7; 15 bases line up with TRBD2. The CDR3 is made up of 18 amino acids. V was clipped by 7 bases and J by 3 bases; unmatched bases: 13. Looked up from germline, CDR1 is MNHEY and CDR2 is SVGEGT. The CDR3 is CASIHRTSGRAPLYEQYF. The CDR3 DNA is TGTGCCAGCATCCACCGGACTAGCGGGAGGGCCCCTCTCTACGAGCAGTACTTC.

Note on this clonotype: A much larger clone sits a single nucleotide away, making a read error possible. The rearrangement links TRBV29-1 to TRBJ2-3; D remains unclear. The CDR3 consists of 11 residues. Per the germline V gene, CDR1 is SQVTM and CDR2 is ANQGSEA. The CDR3 sequence is CSVEGADAQYF. As DNA, the CDR3 is TGCAGCGTTGAAGGGGCAGATGCGCAGTATTTT.

Worth noting for this clonotype: A much larger clone lies a single base off, so this may be a read error. The rearrangement uses TRBV7-6 and TRBJ2-1; D is possibly TRBD2 (6 bases). The better agreement between TRBJ2-7 and the DNA end casts doubt on the J call. The CDR3 loop spans 15 amino acids. Germline V lookup: CDR1 SGHVS, CDR2 FNYEAQ. The CDR3 region is CASSLTSSSYNEQYF. DNA for the CDR3: TGTGCCAGCAGCTTAACTAGCTCCTCCTACAATGAGCAGTACTTC.

This sequence joins TRBV12-3 or TRBV12-4 and TRBJ1-4, with 10 bases lining up with TRBD1. The V gene end was trimmed by 10 bases and the J gene end by 7 bases; junction bases not matched to a gene: 6. The CDR3 runs 13 residues. The CDR3 sequence is CATRQGALEKLFF. CDR3 bases: TGTGCCACCAGACAGGGGGCCCTTGAAAAACTGTTTTTT.

This clonotype was recorded a few times. The CDR3 coding sequence is TGTGCCAGCAGCCCCATGACCGCTGGCAAAAACATTCAGTACTTC. This codes for CASSPMTAGKNIQYF. V gene TRBV16 combines with J gene TRBJ2-4; D call uncertain. The CDR3 is 15 residues long. Deletions cut 4 bases from V and 3 bases from J, with 13 bases between. The germline V gene has CDR1 KGHSY and CDR2 FQNENV.

This clonotype was counted only a few times. This chain joins TRBV6-5 and TRBJ2-5, with D possibly TRBD2 on 5 matching bases. V was shortened by 6 bases and J by 2 bases, with 13 bases between the two germline ends. Germline CDR1 reads MNHEY; CDR2 reads SVGAGI. The CDR3 is made up of 14 amino acids. CDR3: CASSRGLWQETQYF. DNA for the CDR3: TGTGCCAGCAGCCGCGGACTCTGGCAAGAGACCCAGTACTTC.